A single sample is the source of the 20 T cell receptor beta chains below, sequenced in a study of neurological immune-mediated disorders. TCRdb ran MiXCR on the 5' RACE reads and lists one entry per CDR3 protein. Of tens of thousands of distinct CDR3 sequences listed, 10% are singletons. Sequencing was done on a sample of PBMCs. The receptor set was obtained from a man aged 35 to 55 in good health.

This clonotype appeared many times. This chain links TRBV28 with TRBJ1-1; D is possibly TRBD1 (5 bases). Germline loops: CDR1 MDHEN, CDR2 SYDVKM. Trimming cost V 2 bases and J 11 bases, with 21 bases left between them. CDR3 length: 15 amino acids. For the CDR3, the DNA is TGTGCCAGCAGTTTAGAACCTCATTTTCAGGGCAGGGCTTTCTTT. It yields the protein CASSLEPHFQGRAFF. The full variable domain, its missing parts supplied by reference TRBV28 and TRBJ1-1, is DVKVTQSSRYLVKRTGEKVFLECVQDMDHENMFWYRQDPGLGLRLIYFSYDVKMKEKGDIPEGYSVSREKKERFSLILESASTNQTSMYLCASSLEPHFQGRAFFGQGTRLTVV.

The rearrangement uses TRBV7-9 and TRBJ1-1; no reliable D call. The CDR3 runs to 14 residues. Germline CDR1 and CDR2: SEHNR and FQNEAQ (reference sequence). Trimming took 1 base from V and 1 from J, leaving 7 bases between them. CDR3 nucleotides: TGTGCCAGCAGCTTAGGAGTCGGGAACACTGAAGCTTTCTTT. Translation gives CASSLGVGNTEAFF.

CDR3 nucleotide sequence: TGTGCCAGCAGCTTAGCAGCTAATGAAAAACTGTTTTTT. Amino acid sequence: CASSLAANEKLFF. V and J are TRBV7-2 and TRBJ1-4; D gene uncertain. Germline CDR1 and CDR2: SGHTA and FQGNSA. Trimming took off 0 bases at V and 3 bases at J, with 2 bases between the two ends. CDR3 length: 13 amino acids. Filled out from reference TRBV7-2 and TRBJ1-4, the complete variable domain reads GAGVSQSPSNKVTEKGKDVELRCDPISGHTALYWYRQSLGQGLEFLIYFQGNSAPDKSGLPSDRFSAERTGGSVSTLTIQRTQQEDSAVYLCASSLAANEKLFFGSGTQLSVL.

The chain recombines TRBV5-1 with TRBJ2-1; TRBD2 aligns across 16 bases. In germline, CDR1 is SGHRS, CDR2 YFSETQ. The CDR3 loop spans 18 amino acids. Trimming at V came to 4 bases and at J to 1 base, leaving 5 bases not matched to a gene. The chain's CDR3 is CASSPGTSGGASYNEQFF. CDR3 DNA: TGCGCCAGCAGCCCTGGGACTAGCGGGGGGGCGTCCTACAATGAGCAGTTCTTC.

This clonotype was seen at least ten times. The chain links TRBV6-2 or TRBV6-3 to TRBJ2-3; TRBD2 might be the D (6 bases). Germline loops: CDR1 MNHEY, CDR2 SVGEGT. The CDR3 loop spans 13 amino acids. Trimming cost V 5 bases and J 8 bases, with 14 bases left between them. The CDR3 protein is CASSGGGAGTQYF. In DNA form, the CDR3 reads TGTGCCAGCAGTGGAGGCGGGGCGGGTACGCAGTATTTT.

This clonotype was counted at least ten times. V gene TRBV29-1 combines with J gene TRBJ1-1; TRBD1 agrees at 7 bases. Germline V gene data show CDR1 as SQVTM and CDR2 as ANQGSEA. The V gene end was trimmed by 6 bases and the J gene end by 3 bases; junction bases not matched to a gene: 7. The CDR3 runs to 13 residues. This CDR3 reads CSVRQGGDTEAFF. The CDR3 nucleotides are TGCAGCGTGAGACAGGGAGGGGACACTGAAGCTTTCTTT.

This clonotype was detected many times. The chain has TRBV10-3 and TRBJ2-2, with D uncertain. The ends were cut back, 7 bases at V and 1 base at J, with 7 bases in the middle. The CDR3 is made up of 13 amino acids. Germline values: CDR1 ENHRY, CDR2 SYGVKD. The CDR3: CAINPENTGELFF. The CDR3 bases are TGTGCCATCAATCCAGAGAACACCGGGGAGCTGTTTTTT.

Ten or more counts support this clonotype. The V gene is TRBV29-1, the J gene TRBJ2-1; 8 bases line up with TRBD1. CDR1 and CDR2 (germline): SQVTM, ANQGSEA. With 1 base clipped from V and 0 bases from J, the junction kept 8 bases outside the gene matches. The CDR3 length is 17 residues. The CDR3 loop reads CSVEGTDRGGSYNEQFF. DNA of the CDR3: TGCAGCGTTGAAGGGACCGACAGGGGAGGCTCCTACAATGAGCAGTTCTTC.

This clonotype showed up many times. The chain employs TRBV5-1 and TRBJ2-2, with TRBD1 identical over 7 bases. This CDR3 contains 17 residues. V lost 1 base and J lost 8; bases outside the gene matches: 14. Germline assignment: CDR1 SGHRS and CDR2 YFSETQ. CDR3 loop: CASSLTGRTGTPGELFF. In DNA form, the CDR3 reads TGCGCCAGCAGCTTGACAGGTCGGACAGGTACACCAGGGGAGCTGTTTTTT.

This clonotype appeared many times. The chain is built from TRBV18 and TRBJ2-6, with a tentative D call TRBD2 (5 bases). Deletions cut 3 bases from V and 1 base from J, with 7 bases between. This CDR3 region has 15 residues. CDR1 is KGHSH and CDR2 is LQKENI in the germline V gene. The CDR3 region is CASSPGASGANVLTF. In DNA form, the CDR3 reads TGTGCCAGCTCACCGGGAGCGTCTGGGGCCAACGTCCTGACTTTC.

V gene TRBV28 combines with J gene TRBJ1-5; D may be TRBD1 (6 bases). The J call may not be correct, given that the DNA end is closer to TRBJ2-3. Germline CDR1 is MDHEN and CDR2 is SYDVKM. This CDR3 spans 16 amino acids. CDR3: CASSAWIGGRNQPQYF. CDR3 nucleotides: TGTGCCAGCAGTGCTTGGATAGGGGGTAGAAATCAGCCCCAGTATTTT.

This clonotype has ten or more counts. CDR3 in DNA: TGTGCCACCGGGGGACTAGCGGGGGGGCCGTGGGAGCTGTTTTTT. Protein: CATGGLAGGPWELFF. The chain joins TRBV15 to TRBJ2-2; 16 bases are a match to TRBD2. This CDR3 spans 15 amino acids. J lost 9 bases, V lost 8 bases, and 6 bases had no gene match. Germline CDR1 is LNHNV and CDR2 is YYDKDF (reference sequence).

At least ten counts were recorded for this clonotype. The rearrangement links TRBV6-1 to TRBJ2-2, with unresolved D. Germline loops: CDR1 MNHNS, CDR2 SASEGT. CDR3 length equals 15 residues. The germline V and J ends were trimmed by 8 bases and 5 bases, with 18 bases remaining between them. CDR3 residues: CASLLAGLQTGELFF. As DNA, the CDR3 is TGTGCCAGCCTATTGGCAGGTCTGCAGACCGGGGAGCTGTTTTTT.

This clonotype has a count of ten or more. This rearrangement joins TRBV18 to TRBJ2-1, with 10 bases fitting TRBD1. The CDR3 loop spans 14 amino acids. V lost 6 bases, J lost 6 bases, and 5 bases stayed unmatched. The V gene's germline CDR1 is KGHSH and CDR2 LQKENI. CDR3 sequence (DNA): TGTGCCAGCTCGGGACAGGGGCGAGGCAATGAGCAGTTCTTC. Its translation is CASSGQGRGNEQFF.

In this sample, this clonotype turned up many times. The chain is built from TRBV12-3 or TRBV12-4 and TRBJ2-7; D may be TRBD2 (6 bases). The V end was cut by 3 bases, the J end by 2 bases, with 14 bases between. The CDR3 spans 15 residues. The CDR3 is CASSFRTGVAYEQYF. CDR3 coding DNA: TGTGCCAGCAGTTTTAGAACGGGAGTGGCCTACGAGCAGTACTTC.

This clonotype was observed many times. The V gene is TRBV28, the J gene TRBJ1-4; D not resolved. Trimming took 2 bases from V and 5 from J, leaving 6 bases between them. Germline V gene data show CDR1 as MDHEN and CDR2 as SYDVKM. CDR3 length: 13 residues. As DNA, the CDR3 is TGTGCCAGCAGTTTAAATCTAAATGAAAAACTGTTTTTT. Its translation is CASSLNLNEKLFF.

Here the CDR3 DNA reads TGTGCCAGCAGTGAAACTATCAATGGGAGGTACTTC. It encodes CASSETINGRYF. This sequence joins TRBV6-1 and TRBJ2-5; TRBD2 might be the D (5 bases). The length of the CDR3 is 12 residues. Per the germline V gene, CDR1 is MNHNS and CDR2 is SASEGT. Trimming took off 2 bases at V and 13 bases at J, with 14 bases between the two ends.

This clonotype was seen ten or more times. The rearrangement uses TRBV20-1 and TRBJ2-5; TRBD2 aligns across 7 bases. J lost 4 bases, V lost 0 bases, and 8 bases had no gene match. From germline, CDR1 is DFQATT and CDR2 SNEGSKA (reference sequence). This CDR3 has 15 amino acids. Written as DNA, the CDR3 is TGCAGTGCTAGAGATAGGGCGGGGGAAGGAGAGACCCAGTACTTC. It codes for CSARDRAGEGETQYF.

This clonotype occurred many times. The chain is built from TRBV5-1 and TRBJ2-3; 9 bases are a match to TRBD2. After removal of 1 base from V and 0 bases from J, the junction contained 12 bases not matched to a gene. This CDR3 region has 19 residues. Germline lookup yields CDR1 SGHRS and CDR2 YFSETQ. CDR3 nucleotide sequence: TGCGCCAGCAGCTTGAGAGTTCTAGCGGGACCCACTAGCACAGATACGCAGTATTTT. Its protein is CASSLRVLAGPTSTDTQYF. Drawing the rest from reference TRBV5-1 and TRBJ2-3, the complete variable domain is KAGVTQTPRYLIKTRGQQVTLSCSPISGHRSVSWYQQTPGQGLQFLFEYFSETQRNKGNFPGRFSGRQFSNSRSEMNVSTLELGDSALYLCASSLRVLAGPTSTDTQYFGPGTRLTVL.

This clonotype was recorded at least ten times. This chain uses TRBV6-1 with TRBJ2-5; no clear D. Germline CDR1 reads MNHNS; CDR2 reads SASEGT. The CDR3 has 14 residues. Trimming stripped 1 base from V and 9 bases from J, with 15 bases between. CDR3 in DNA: TGTGCCAGCAGTGAAGTCGTACCCCCGTGGGCCCAGTACTTC. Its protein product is CASSEVVPPWAQYF.